This T cell receptor beta chain was sequenced during a study of radiation and T cells in renal cell carcinoma. Using immunoSEQ multiplex PCR, the repertoire was profiled, and TCRdb retains in-frame clones only, with some absent. The sample consists of almost 20,000 clones, around 63% of them appearing once. Worth noting for this clone: Its specificity is not known.

Germline V gives CDR1 SGHTA, CDR2 FQGNSA. Trimming removed 2 bases at V and 7 bases at J, with 9 bases between. The CDR3 is 14 amino acids. The treatment is: 15 Gy SBRT to primary tumor, nephrectomy 4 weeks later. Nephrectomy followed 15 Gy stereotactic body radiation by 4 weeks. General study points: In blood, top tumor clones expanded by 2 weeks, shrinking by 4.

This TCR derives from a woman aged 70-85 years with renal cell carcinoma. Sample: tumor tissue, taken from a patient whose treatment included radiotherapy and nephrectomy. V usage is TRBV7-2 and J usage is TRBJ1-6, with D unresolved. CDR3 sequence reads: CASSLIGSNSPLHF. In DNA form, the CDR3 reads TGTGCCAGCAGCTTAATCGGGTCGAATTCACCCCTCCACTTT.